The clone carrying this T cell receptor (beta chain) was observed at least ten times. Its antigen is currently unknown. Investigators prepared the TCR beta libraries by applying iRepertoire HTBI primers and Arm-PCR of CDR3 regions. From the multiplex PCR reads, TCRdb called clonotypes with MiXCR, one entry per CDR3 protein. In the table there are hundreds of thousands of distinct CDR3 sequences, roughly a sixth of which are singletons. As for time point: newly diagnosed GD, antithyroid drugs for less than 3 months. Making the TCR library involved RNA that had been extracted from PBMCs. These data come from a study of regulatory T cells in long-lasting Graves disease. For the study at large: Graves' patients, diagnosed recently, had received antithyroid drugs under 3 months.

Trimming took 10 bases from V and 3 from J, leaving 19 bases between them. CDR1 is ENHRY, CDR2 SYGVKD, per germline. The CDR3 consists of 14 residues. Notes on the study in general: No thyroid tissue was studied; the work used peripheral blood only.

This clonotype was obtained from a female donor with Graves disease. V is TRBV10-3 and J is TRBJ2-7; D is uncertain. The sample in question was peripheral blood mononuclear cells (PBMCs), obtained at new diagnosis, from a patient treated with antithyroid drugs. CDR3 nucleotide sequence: TGTGCCAGCTCACCGGGTGGGCGAGACTACGAGCAGTACTTC. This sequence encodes CASSPGGRDYEQYF.